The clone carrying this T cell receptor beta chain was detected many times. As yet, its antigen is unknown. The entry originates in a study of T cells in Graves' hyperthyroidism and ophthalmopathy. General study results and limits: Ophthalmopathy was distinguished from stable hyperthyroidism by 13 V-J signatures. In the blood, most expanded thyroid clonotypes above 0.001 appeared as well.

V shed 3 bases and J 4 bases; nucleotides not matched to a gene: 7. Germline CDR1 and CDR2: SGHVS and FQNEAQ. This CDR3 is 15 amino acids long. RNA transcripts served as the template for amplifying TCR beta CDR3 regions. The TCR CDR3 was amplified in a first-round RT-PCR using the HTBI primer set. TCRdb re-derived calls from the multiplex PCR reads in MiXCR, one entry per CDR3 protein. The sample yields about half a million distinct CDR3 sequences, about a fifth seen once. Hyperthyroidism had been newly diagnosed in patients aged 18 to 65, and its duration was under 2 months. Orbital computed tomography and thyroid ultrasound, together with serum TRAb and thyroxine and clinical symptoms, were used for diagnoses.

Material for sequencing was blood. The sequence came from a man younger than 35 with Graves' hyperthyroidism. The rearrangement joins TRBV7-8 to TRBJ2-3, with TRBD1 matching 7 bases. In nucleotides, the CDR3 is TGTGCCAGCAGCTTCCGGCCGACAGGGTCAGATACGCAGTATTTT. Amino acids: CASSFRPTGSDTQYF.